The next 15 T cell receptor beta chains were all read from a single sample in a study of CD8 T cells in Susac syndrome. The RNA, about 0.5 to 1 ug, was put through reverse transcription using random hexamers. MiXCR, applied by TCRdb to the immunoSEQ multiplex PCR reads, yields one record per CDR3 protein. The table shows about 210,000 distinct CDR3 sequences, with approximately 94% occurring only once. Sequenced: CD4+ T cells from PBMCs. These receptors originate from a human donor in good health.

This clonotype was detected only once. For the CDR3, the DNA is TGTGCCAGTAGTCCCACGGGCAAAGCCAAAAACATTCAGTACTTC. This sequence encodes CASSPTGKAKNIQYF. V usage is TRBV19 and J usage is TRBJ2-4, with unresolved D. V dropped 5 bases and J dropped 0 bases, with 11 bases sitting between them. The CDR3 length is 15 residues. Germline CDR1 reads LNHDA; CDR2 reads SQIVND (reference sequence).

This chain joins TRBV18 and TRBJ2-7; D is uncertain. V gave up 3 bases and J gave up 7 bases, with 13 bases separating them. Germline V lookup: CDR1 KGHSH, CDR2 LQKENI. The CDR3 sequence is 13 residues long. CDR3 in amino acids: CASSPGPNWEQYF. CDR3 coding DNA: TGTGCCAGCTCACCCGGCCCTAACTGGGAGCAGTACTTC. Full variable domain (remainder filled in from reference TRBV18 and TRBJ2-7): NAGVMQNPRHLVRRRGQEARLRCSPMKGHSHVYWYRQLPEEGLKFMVYLQKENIIDESGMPKERFSAEFPKEGPSILRIQQVVRGDSAAYFCASSPGPNWEQYFGPGTRLTVT.

The chain carries TRBV5-1 and TRBJ2-5; unclear D gene. This CDR3 has 16 residues. CDR1 and CDR2 from the germline V gene are SGHRS and YFSETQ. Trimming stripped 0 bases from V and 1 base from J, with 13 bases between. This CDR3 reads CASSLALAVLQETQYF. CDR3 DNA: TGCGCCAGCAGCTTGGCCCTGGCAGTCCTCCAAGAGACCCAGTACTTC.

The gene calls are TRBV6-5 and TRBJ1-5; TRBD1 matches 8 bases. Germline V gene data show CDR1 as MNHEY and CDR2 as SVGAGI. There are 15 residues in the CDR3. Trimming took 4 bases from V and 1 from J; bases not matched to a gene: 3. The CDR3 DNA reads as TGTGCCAGCAGTTCTAGACAGGGGAGCAATCAGCCCCAGCATTTT. Protein: CASSSRQGSNQPQHF.

The chain has TRBV7-3 and TRBJ2-5; D is unresolved. The CDR3 length is 15 residues. Germline-derived CDR1 and CDR2 are SGHTA and FQGTGA. The V and J ends lost 3 bases and 1 base respectively, with 12 bases between them. CDR3 bases: TGTGCCAGCAGCTTTTCCCCCTCGGCCCAAGAGACCCAGTACTTC. Translation gives CASSFSPSAQETQYF. Combining the CDR3 with reference TRBV7-3 and TRBJ2-5 gives the whole variable domain GAGVSQTPSNKVTEKGKYVELRCDPISGHTALYWYRQSLGQGPEFLIYFQGTGAADDSGLPNDRFFAVRPEGSVSTLKIQRTERGDSAVYLCASSFSPSAQETQYFGPGTRLLVL.

This clonotype is a singleton in its sample. The chain couples TRBV6-2 or TRBV6-3 to TRBJ2-3, with 8 bases lining up with TRBD2. The CDR3 sequence is 14 residues long. J gave up 7 bases and V 4 bases, and 7 bases lay outside the gene matches. Per germline, CDR1 MNHEY and CDR2 SVGEGT. Here the CDR3 reads CASSSAGDRNTQYF. Here the CDR3 DNA reads TGTGCCAGCAGTTCAGCGGGGGACCGGAATACGCAGTATTTT.

This chain uses TRBV28 with TRBJ2-7; D not certain. The ends were cut back, 4 bases at V and 3 bases at J, with 10 bases in the middle. The germline CDR1 and CDR2 sequences are MDHEN and SYDVKM. The CDR3 contains 13 residues. DNA of the CDR3: TGTGCCAGCAGTTCAGGACGGAACTACGAGCAGTACTTC. It yields the protein CASSSGRNYEQYF.

The rearrangement uses TRBV28 and TRBJ2-5, with 8 bases matching TRBD1. The CDR3 consists of 16 residues. The V gene's germline CDR1 is MDHEN and CDR2 SYDVKM. V lost 3 bases, J lost 2 bases, and 8 bases stayed unmatched. The CDR3 nucleotides are TGTGCCAGCAGTTTGGCTGTCAGGACAGGGCAAGAGACCCAGTACTTC. Residues: CASSLAVRTGQETQYF.

V usage is TRBV4-1 and J usage is TRBJ2-5; D not certain. Germline V lookup: CDR1 MGHRA, CDR2 YSYEKL. There are 14 residues in the CDR3. V was trimmed by 0 bases and J by 5 bases, leaving 10 bases between them. The CDR3, as DNA: TGCGCCAGCAGCCAAGATTTTTCAAGGGAGACCCAGTACTTC. This encodes CASSQDFSRETQYF.

The chain combines TRBV5-1 with TRBJ1-1; 9 bases agree with TRBD1. V lost 5 bases to trimming and J lost 0 bases; unmatched junction nucleotides: 2. Germline CDR1 SGHRS, CDR2 YFSETQ. CDR3 length equals 14 residues. CDR3 sequence reads: CASRGQGLNTEAFF. The CDR3 region has the DNA TGCGCCAGCAGGGGACAGGGTCTGAACACTGAAGCTTTCTTT.

This chain links TRBV19 with TRBJ1-3, with 7 bases fitting TRBD1. CDR3 length: 13 amino acids. V shed 8 bases and J 3 bases; nucleotides not matched to a gene: 4. Germline V gene lookup returns CDR1 LNHDA and CDR2 SQIVND (reference sequence). Here the CDR3 DNA reads TGTGCCAGTGGACAGGTTGGTGGAAACACCATATATTTT. Its translation is CASGQVGGNTIYF.

The J gene is TRBJ2-5, the V gene TRBV7-3; D possibly matches TRBD1 or TRBD2 (5 bases each). V shed 4 bases and J shed 7 bases, with 13 bases lying between them. Per the germline V gene, CDR1 is SGHTA and CDR2 is FQGTGA. The CDR3 has 13 residues. CDR3 residues: CASSSGTAGTQYF. CDR3 sequence (DNA): TGTGCCAGCAGCTCCGGGACCGCGGGGACCCAGTACTTC.

The rearrangement uses TRBV7-2 and TRBJ2-3; D unresolved. The V gene lost 4 bases and the J gene lost 4 bases, with 18 bases spanning the gap. This CDR3 has 16 residues. Germline assignment: CDR1 SGHTA and CDR2 FQGNSA. CDR3 DNA: TGTGCCAGCAGCTCCGGAGAGGTTCGGCCACCAGATACGCAGTATTTT. Its translation: CASSSGEVRPPDTQYF. The full variable domain, rest sourced from reference TRBV7-2 and TRBJ2-3, is GAGVSQSPSNKVTEKGKDVELRCDPISGHTALYWYRQSLGQGLEFLIYFQGNSAPDKSGLPSDRFSAERTGGSVSTLTIQRTQQEDSAVYLCASSSGEVRPPDTQYFGPGTRLTVL.

V usage is TRBV6-6 and J usage is TRBJ2-7; D gene unclear. Germline CDR1 is MNHNY and CDR2 is SVGAGI (reference sequence). V gave up 6 bases and J gave up 0 bases, with 15 bases separating them. The CDR3 has 15 residues. CDR3: CASRPRDIYSYEQYV. The CDR3 bases are TGTGCCAGCAGGCCCAGAGACATATACTCCTACGAGCAGTACGTC.

The chain carries TRBV13 and TRBJ2-7; 7 bases fit TRBD1. Germline V gives CDR1 PRHDT, CDR2 FYEKMQ (reference sequence). Trimming took 0 bases from V and 7 from J; bases not matched to a gene: 3. The CDR3 extends over 13 amino acids. The CDR3, as DNA: TGTGCCAGCAGCTTAGGGCTCAGGGGGGAGCAGTACGTC. It yields the protein CASSLGLRGEQYV.